Sequencing of this TCR beta chain was carried out in a study of response to subunit inactivated influenza vaccine. Study conclusions and caveats: The study's authors posited that every seasonal influenza vaccination enlists few new T cells.

CDR3 size: 15 residues. V lost 4 bases and J 9 bases, leaving 19 bases between the germline ends. The germline CDR1 and CDR2 sequences are SGHAT and FQNNGV. As to this clonotype: What it binds is unknown.

MiXCR, run by TCRdb on the RT-PCR reads, gives a single entry per CDR3 protein. The sample records hundreds of thousands of distinct CDR3 sequences, approximately 14% being singletons. V gene TRBV11-2 combines with J gene TRBJ1-5; D might be TRBD1 (5 bases). The sequence was collected from a man aged 45-65 years who received an inactivated influenza vaccine. The sample in question was PBMCs from blood, obtained less than 15 days before vaccination. The CDR3 loop reads CASSSDRGRRGPQHF. CDR3 DNA sequence: TGTGCCAGCAGCTCGGACCGGGGCCGCCGAGGGCCCCAGCATTTT.